This T cell receptor (beta chain) is drawn from a study of blood T cell repertoires in COVID-19. Study details: Sample material is recorded as cDNA or gDNA derived from T cells, B-cell-depleted T cells, or PBMCs.

All enrollees were about 18 to 89 years old and from 24 US areas. This CDR3 spans 14 amino acids. With 5 bases clipped from V and 5 bases from J, the junction kept 8 bases outside the gene matches. In germline, CDR1 is SQVTM, CDR2 ANQGSEA. Assay used: immunoSEQ multiplex PCR; TCRdb lists only in-frame clones, some missing. The data hold under 300,000 clones, with roughly 90% observed a single time. The chain couples TRBV29-1 to TRBJ2-1; 8 nucleotides agree with TRBD2. Sequencing input: PBMCs or T cells enriched from blood (not recorded which). The source of this sequence is a woman aged 60 to 75 who had recovered from COVID-19. CDR3 nucleotides: TGCAGCGTTAAGCGGGAGTTGGGAAACAATGAGCAGTTCTTC. This translates into CSVKRELGNNEQFF.